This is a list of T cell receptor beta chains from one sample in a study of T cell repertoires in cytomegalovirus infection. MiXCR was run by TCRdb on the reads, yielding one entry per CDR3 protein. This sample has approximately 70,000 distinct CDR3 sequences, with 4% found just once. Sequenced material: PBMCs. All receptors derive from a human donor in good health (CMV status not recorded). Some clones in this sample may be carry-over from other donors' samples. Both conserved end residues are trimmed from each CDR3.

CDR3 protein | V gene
ASSFLAFSSEKLF | TRBV28
ASSRLQGYEQY | TRBV4-1
ASSQGGQTGNQPQH | TRBV7-8
SARRRLAVGTDTQY | TRBV20-1
SVKTSGRDTQY | TRBV29-1
ASSLGGQVQETQY | TRBV28
ASSLGRVESPLH | TRBV5-1
ASSEQGRQETQY | TRBV6-1
ASSPGVVNTGELF | TRBV7-3
ASSRGQGGEKLF | TRBV5-1
ASSPSGQVINEQF | TRBV7-2
SVKGSYEQY | TRBV20-1
ATSAGGGAGYNEQF | TRBV24-1
ASSLTGGGEQY | TRBV7-2
ASSTRTSGRDTQY | TRBV7-2
ASSPAGILAAPTKF | TRBV7-2
ASSTGPWGDTQY | TRBV6-6
ASSLDTPAKTGGYT | TRBV7-8
ASSSKGRKAF | TRBV7-4
ASSSGVGYT | TRBV7-2
ASSQQRFGGHEQY | TRBV7-9
ASRGLGGRANEQF | TRBV7-2
ASSFDPTDTQY | TRBV7-2
ASSLGLASGELF | TRBV28
SARIRNDAVYNEQF | TRBV20-1
SAERDNFNEQF | TRBV20-1
ASSLGGGVDAGELF | TRBV7-2
ASSPGLAGEETQY | TRBV12-3/TRBV12-4
ASSLGPGTPNTGELF | TRBV7-2
ASSLGRGAARNSPLH | TRBV7-2